The rows below give T cell receptor beta chains drawn from one sample of a study of cytomegalovirus exposure and HLA in healthy donors. TCRdb's table, derived via immunoSEQ multiplex PCR, lists solely in-frame clones and lacks some. The sample holds about 150,000 clones, 82% seen once. Specimen: PBMCs. The receptors originated from a male donor in good health and CMV-seronegative. Each CDR3 is given with its conserved first and last residue. The order of the fields is J gene, clone size, D gene, V gene, CDR3 DNA, CDR3 protein. The D gene is left open where the match is weak. Clone size appears in some rows only: once, few, many, or a class for an expanded clone.

TRBJ1-4,-,TRBD1,TRBV19,TGTGCCAGTAGCCAGGCCGGGACAGGTTTGGATCTGTTTTTT,CASSQAGTGLDLFF
TRBJ2-5,-,-,TRBV2,TGTGCCAGCAGTGTGGCCCAAGAGACCCAGTACTTC,CASSVAQETQYF
TRBJ2-2,-,-,TRBV27,TGTGCCAGCACCCCCTCGGGCAGGGCCAACACCGGGGAGCTGTTTTTT,CASTPSGRANTGELFF
TRBJ2-7,-,-,TRBV6-5,TGTGCCACCGGAGAGTTGAATCACTACGAGCAGTACTTC,CATGELNHYEQYF
TRBJ2-7,-,TRBD2,TRBV30,TGTGCCTGGAGTACCCCGGCGGGAGCCACCTACGAGCAGTACTTC,CAWSTPAGATYEQYF
TRBJ1-1,once,TRBD1,TRBV7-9,TGTGCCAGCAGCTTATGGCAGGGGGCGGGTCGGGACACTGAAGCTTTCTTT,CASSLWQGAGRDTEAFF
TRBJ2-5,-,-,TRBV7-9,TGTGCCAGCAGCCGCGCGGAGACCCAGTACTTC,CASSRAETQYF
TRBJ2-3,-,TRBD2,TRBV13,TGTGCCAGCAGCATGTTAGCGGGAGAAGCAGATACGCAGTATTTT,CASSMLAGEADTQYF
TRBJ2-1,-,TRBD1,TRBV6-5,TGTGCCAGCAGCCGGACAGGGCCGAATGAGCAGTTCTTC,CASSRTGPNEQFF
TRBJ2-3,-,-,TRBV6-1,TGTGCCAGCAGTAAGGACAGCACCCCCGCAGATACGCAGTATTTT,CASSKDSTPADTQYF
TRBJ2-7,-,TRBD1,TRBV4-2,TGTGCCAGCAGCCAAATTCCGGGACAGGGACTGGACGAGCAGTACTTC,CASSQIPGQGLDEQYF
TRBJ2-3,-,-,TRBV28,TGTGCCAGCAGTTTGTGGGGGCGAGACACAGATACGCAGTATTTT,CASSLWGRDTDTQYF
TRBJ1-1,-,-,TRBV29-1,TGCAGCTTGGTGGGACTGGGCAATAATCCTTTTTTGGACACTGAAGCTTTCTTT,CSLVGLGNNPFLDTEAFF
TRBJ2-5,-,TRBD2,TRBV5-5,TGTGCCAGCACCCCGGGGGGACGAGAGACCCAGTACTTC,CASTPGGRETQYF
TRBJ1-2,-,TRBD1,TRBV5-1,TGCGCCAGCAGCTTGCGTCTCGGGACAGGGGGACCGCCCTTCTATGGCTACACCTTC,CASSLRLGTGGPPFYGYTF
TRBJ2-3,once,TRBD2,TRBV9,TGTGCCAGCAGCGTAAATGGACTAGGGAGAGATACGCAGTATTTT,CASSVNGLGRDTQYF
TRBJ1-5,-,-,TRBV7-2,TGTGCCAGCAGCTTAGATACCGAGCTTAGCAATCAGCCCCAGCATTTT,CASSLDTELSNQPQHF
TRBJ2-1,-,TRBD2,TRBV5-1,TGCGCCAGCAGCTTCACTAGCGGGAGTCTCAATGAGCAGTTCTTC,CASSFTSGSLNEQFF
TRBJ1-2,-,-,TRBV18,TGTGCCAGCTCACCACCGGGGGGGCGCAACTATGGCTACACCTTC,CASSPPGGRNYGYTF
TRBJ2-3,-,TRBD2,TRBV6-4,TGTGCCAGCAGCGCGAACCCTGGTAGCGGGGTAACAGATACGCAGTATTTT,CASSANPGSGVTDTQYF
TRBJ2-3,-,TRBD1,TRBV6-1,TGTGCCAGCAGTGATTGGGACAGGGGATCAGATACGCAGTATTTT,CASSDWDRGSDTQYF